Following are 28 T cell receptor beta chains from one sample sequenced in a study of blood T cell repertoires in COVID-19 (dated by TCRdb to the early 2020s). The library was obtained by the immunoSEQ multiplex PCR assay. The immuneACCESS repertoire file appears here via TCRdb, limited to in-frame rearrangements. These files lack a portion of the clones; in checked studies, under half of the deficit traces to unresolved V genes, and the cause of the others is not known. This sample lists 70,000 to 85,000 clones; around 79% were detected once. The ten biggest clones cover roughly 12% of the sample. The sequencing input was peripheral blood. The receptors derive from a man aged 80 or over with acute or convalescent COVID-19.

The rearrangement joins TRBV3-1 (or the pseudogene TRBV3-2) to TRBJ2-5; 7 nucleotides match TRBD1. Germline V gene lookup returns CDR1 LGHDT and CDR2 YNNKEL (reference sequence). After removal of 4 bases from V and 5 bases from J, the junction contained 7 bases not matched to a gene. This CDR3 is 14 amino acids long. The CDR3: CASSLRTGSETQYF. The CDR3 nucleotides read TGTGCCAGCAGCCTTCGGACAGGATCTGAGACCCAGTACTTC.

DNA of the CDR3: TGTGCCAGCAGTCCGTGGACAGGGGAAGCTTTCTTT. Translating it yields CASSPWTGEAFF. The chain combines TRBV6-5 with TRBJ1-1; 8 positions match TRBD1. The CDR3 has 12 residues. Looked up from germline, CDR1 is MNHEY and CDR2 is SVGAGI. V lost 5 bases, J lost 8 bases, and 4 bases stayed unmatched.

V is TRBV5-6 and J is TRBJ2-2, with D maybe TRBD2 (6 bases). The CDR3 has 16 amino acids. From germline, CDR1 is SGHDT and CDR2 YYEEEE. Trimming removed 4 bases at V and 2 bases at J, with 15 bases between. The CDR3 nucleotides read TGTGCCAGCAGCCCCGACACCGGGAGTAACACCGGGGAGCTGTTTTTT. Encoded protein: CASSPDTGSNTGELFF.

The chain is built from TRBV29-1 and TRBJ2-4; 9 nucleotides align to TRBD1. The CDR3 has 17 amino acids. Germline trimming cut 7 bases from V and 0 bases from J; bases unmatched to any gene: 13. Germline CDR1 SQVTM, CDR2 ANQGSEA. The CDR3, as DNA: TGCAGCGCAGGACAGGGGAAAGGGAACGTAGCCAAAAACATTCAGTACTTC. Residues: CSAGQGKGNVAKNIQYF.

The gene calls are TRBV3-1 (or the pseudogene TRBV3-2) and TRBJ2-2; tentative D call: TRBD1 (6 bases). The germline CDR1 and CDR2 sequences are LGHDT and YNNKEL (reference sequence). The CDR3 is 15 residues long. The V and J ends lost 4 bases and 0 bases respectively, with 9 bases between them. The CDR3 protein is CASSRGTTNTGELFF. The CDR3 DNA is TGTGCCAGCAGCCGTGGGACAACGAACACCGGGGAGCTGTTTTTT.

The V and J genes are TRBV27 and TRBJ2-4, with D tentatively TRBD2 (7 bases). CDR3 length: 15 residues. Germline CDR1 MNHEY, CDR2 SMNVEV (reference sequence). Trimming cost V 1 base and J 6 bases, with 13 bases left between them. CDR3 sequence: CASSLWGGAGNIQYF. In DNA, the CDR3 is TGTGCCAGCAGTTTATGGGGGGGCGCGGGAAACATTCAGTACTTC.

The chain employs TRBV19 and TRBJ1-4, with D perhaps matching TRBD1 (6 bases). The CDR3 runs 18 residues. Trimming stripped 6 bases from V and 5 bases from J, with 25 bases between. CDR1 is LNHDA, CDR2 SQIVND, per germline (reference sequence). Written as DNA, the CDR3 is TGTGCCAGTAGCATTACAGGGACGGGGTTATACGGCAATGAAAAACTGTTTTTT. Protein product: CASSITGTGLYGNEKLFF.

The chain employs TRBV11-2 and TRBJ2-5; 9 nucleotides agree with TRBD1. J lost 5 bases, V lost 1 base, and 2 bases had no gene match. Germline CDR1 SGHAT, CDR2 FQNNGV. This CDR3 has 14 residues. This chain's CDR3 is CASSLVTGGETQYF. DNA of the CDR3: TGTGCCAGCAGCTTAGTGACAGGGGGGGAGACCCAGTACTTC. Filled out from reference TRBV11-2 and TRBJ2-5, the complete variable domain reads EAGVAQSPRYKIIEKRQSVAFWCNPISGHATLYWYQQILGQGPKLLIQFQNNGVVDDSQLPKDRFSAERLKGVDSTLKIQPAKLEDSAVYLCASSLVTGGETQYFGPGTRLLVL.

The chain has TRBV6-1 and TRBJ1-3, with 7 bases identical to TRBD1. V shed 4 bases and J 2 bases; nucleotides not matched to a gene: 11. This CDR3 comprises 17 residues. Germline loops: CDR1 MNHNS, CDR2 SASEGT. The CDR3 protein is CASSVRDRGITGNTIYF. The CDR3 region has the DNA TGTGCCAGCAGTGTCCGGGACAGAGGAATAACTGGAAACACCATATATTTT.

V is TRBV10-3 and J is TRBJ2-2, with D perhaps TRBD1 (5 bases). The germline CDR1 and CDR2 sequences are ENHRY and SYGVKD. The ends were cut back, 6 bases at V and 3 bases at J, with 17 bases in the middle. The CDR3 contains 16 residues. The CDR3 region is CAIRPRQLRDTGELFF. CDR3 sequence (DNA): TGTGCCATCAGGCCCCGACAGCTCAGGGACACCGGGGAGCTGTTTTTT.

For this clone: An end of the junction does not agree with germline; a read error may underlie this. The chain has TRBV28 and TRBJ2-7, with D possibly TRBD1 on 6 matching bases. Germline-derived CDR1 and CDR2 are MDHEN and SYDVKM. There are 11 residues in the CDR3. CDR3 region: CASSFQGSKDF. CDR3 bases: TGTGCCAGCAGTTTCCAGGGGAGTAAGGACTTC.

The rearrangement joins TRBV7-3 to TRBJ1-1; D is unclear. The CDR3 covers 13 residues. V was trimmed by 8 bases and J by 1 base, leaving 11 bases between them. CDR1 is SGHTA, CDR2 FQGTGA, per germline. The CDR3 bases are TGTGCCAGCGGGAGGCAGGAGAACACTGAAGCTTTCTTT. Translated: CASGRQENTEAFF.

This CDR3 is CASSLRTGASTF. CDR3 bases: TGTGCCAGCAGCTTAAGAACAGGGGCTAGCACCTTC. This rearrangement joins TRBV7-2 to TRBJ1-2; 7 nucleotides agree with TRBD1. V lost 2 bases and J lost 13; bases outside the gene matches: 7. This CDR3 spans 12 amino acids. Germline lookup yields CDR1 SGHTA and CDR2 FQGNSA.

The chain has TRBV6-5 and TRBJ2-7; tentative D call: TRBD2 (5 bases). CDR3 length: 15 residues. V lost 0 bases and J 5 bases, leaving 14 bases between the germline ends. Germline V CDR1 and CDR2: MNHEY, SVGAGI. CDR3 sequence reads: CASSYSTRDRHEQYF. The DNA of the CDR3 is TGTGCCAGCAGTTACTCGACGAGGGATAGGCACGAGCAGTACTTC.

This rearrangement joins TRBV5-1 to TRBJ2-1, with TRBD2 identical over 7 bases. CDR3 length: 15 residues. V lost 0 bases, J lost 1 base, and 1 base stayed unmatched. The V gene's germline CDR1 is SGHRS and CDR2 YFSETQ. The CDR3 DNA is TGCGCCAGCAGCTTGGTGCGGGGGTCCTACAATGAGCAGTTCTTC. It specifies CASSLVRGSYNEQFF.

The chain employs TRBV30 and TRBJ2-3; tentative D call: TRBD2 (5 bases). CDR3 length: 13 amino acids. Germline CDR1 reads GTSNPN; CDR2 reads SVGIG (reference sequence). V was pared by 0 bases and J by 4 bases, with 8 bases between. The CDR3 nucleotides read TGTGCCTGGAGTGTAAAAGCGGCAGATACGCAGTATTTT. Translated: CAWSVKAADTQYF.

The chain employs TRBV29-1 and TRBJ2-7; 7 bases fit TRBD1. This CDR3 has 14 residues. The V segment lost 7 bases and the J segment 0 bases; nucleotides outside the gene matches: 9. The germline V gene encodes CDR1 SQVTM and CDR2 ANQGSEA. The CDR3: CSALGQESSYEQYF. CDR3 DNA sequence: TGCAGCGCCCTCGGACAGGAGAGCTCCTACGAGCAGTACTTC.

The rearrangement links TRBV6-5 to TRBJ1-3; TRBD1 matches 8 bases. This CDR3 has 15 residues. CDR1 MNHEY and CDR2 SVGAGI come from the germline V gene. The junction had 4 bases not matched to a gene; V was cut back by 6 bases and J by 0 bases. The CDR3 sequence is CASRPTGDSGNTIYF. CDR3 coding DNA: TGTGCCAGCAGGCCGACAGGGGACTCTGGAAACACCATATATTTT.

V usage is TRBV3-1 (or the pseudogene TRBV3-2) and J usage is TRBJ1-2, with a tentative D call TRBD1 (6 bases). V was shortened by 1 base and J by 8 bases, with 14 bases between the two germline ends. The CDR3 is 14 residues long. Germline V gene sequence: CDR1 LGHDT, CDR2 YNNKEL (reference sequence). This CDR3 reads CASSQVQGMGGYTF. The CDR3 DNA reads TGTGCCAGCAGCCAAGTCCAGGGGATGGGGGGCTACACCTTC.

The chain has TRBV10-3 and TRBJ2-3; 7 bases match TRBD1. The germline V gene encodes CDR1 ENHRY and CDR2 SYGVKD. This CDR3 is 17 amino acids long. V lost 4 bases to trimming and J lost 0 bases; unmatched junction nucleotides: 10. CDR3 amino acids: CAISGFEQGFSTDTQYF. CDR3 coding DNA: TGTGCCATCAGTGGGTTCGAACAGGGGTTCAGCACAGATACGCAGTATTTT.

The chain employs TRBV7-9 and TRBJ2-3; 7 bases match TRBD2. The V and J ends lost 5 bases and 9 bases, in that order; junction bases with no gene match: 5. From germline, CDR1 is SEHNR and CDR2 FQNEAQ (reference sequence). The CDR3 runs to 12 residues. This CDR3 reads CASSPLGGTQYF. CDR3 coding DNA: TGTGCCAGCAGCCCGCTGGGGGGGACGCAGTATTTT.

The V call is TRBV7-6, the J call TRBJ1-1, with D perhaps TRBD1 (6 bases). CDR1 SGHVS and CDR2 FNYEAQ come from the germline V gene. The V end was cut by 4 bases, the J end by 5 bases, with 14 bases between. The CDR3 length is 14 residues. The CDR3: CASSSMYGQTEAFF. The CDR3 DNA follows: TGTGCCAGCAGCTCCATGTACGGACAGACTGAAGCTTTCTTT. The full variable domain, with the rest looked up from reference TRBV7-6 and TRBJ1-1, is GAGVSQSPRYKVTKRGQDVALRCDPISGHVSLYWYRQALGQGPEFLTYFNYEAQQDKSGLPNDRFSAERPEGSISTLTIQRTEQRDSAMYRCASSSMYGQTEAFFGQGTRLTVV.

The chain carries TRBV5-6 and TRBJ1-6, with 7 nucleotides matching TRBD1. CDR3 length: 14 amino acids. Germline CDR1 SGHDT, CDR2 YYEEEE. The J segment lost 10 bases and the V segment lost 3 bases, leaving 7 bases of the junction unmatched. The CDR3 reads CASSSRTGVSPLHF. CDR3 in DNA: TGTGCCAGCAGCTCACGAACAGGGGTCTCACCCCTCCACTTT.

The rearrangement uses TRBV7-9 and TRBJ1-1; the D gene is possibly TRBD1 (5 bases). The CDR3 length is 15 residues. Germline CDR1 SEHNR, CDR2 FQNEAQ (reference sequence). The V end lost 0 bases, the J end lost 10 bases, and 18 bases lay between the germline ends. The CDR3 loop is CASSLALLGGSGAFF. In nucleotides, the CDR3 is TGTGCCAGCAGCTTAGCACTACTCGGGGGGTCAGGAGCTTTCTTT.

The genes are TRBV10-3 and TRBJ1-4, with 8 bases that match TRBD1. Germline V gene lookup returns CDR1 ENHRY and CDR2 SYGVKD. This CDR3 is 15 amino acids long. After removal of 3 bases from V and 7 bases from J, the junction contained 7 bases not matched to a gene. CDR3 amino acids: CAISDGTGGGEKLFF. In nucleotides, the CDR3 is TGTGCCATCAGTGATGGTACAGGGGGTGGTGAAAAACTGTTTTTT.

The chain uses TRBV7-3 and TRBJ1-6, with 8 bases matching TRBD1. This CDR3 has 15 residues. CDR1 and CDR2 from the germline V gene are SGHTA and FQGTGA. Losses at the gene ends were 4 bases for V and 4 bases for J; bases not matched to a gene: 3. CDR3 region: CASSSGQGYNSPLHF. CDR3 DNA sequence: TGTGCCAGCAGCTCCGGACAGGGATATAATTCACCCCTCCACTTT.

The chain employs TRBV3-1 (or the pseudogene TRBV3-2) and TRBJ1-5; D uncertain. CDR1 is LGHDT and CDR2 is YNNKEL in the germline V gene (reference sequence). Trimming pared 5 bases from V and 0 bases from J, leaving 8 bases between. CDR3 size: 14 residues. The CDR3 DNA reads TGTGCCAGCAGCTCCATCTATAGCAATCAGCCCCAGCATTTT. This gives the protein CASSSIYSNQPQHF.

Worth noting for this clone: Within the sample, other DNA sequences also encode this same CDR3. This CDR3 is CASSAGNTEAFF. As DNA, the CDR3 is TGCGCCAGCAGTGCAGGAAACACTGAAGCTTTCTTT. The rearrangement joins TRBV10-2 to TRBJ1-1; no reliable D call. V was clipped by 4 bases and J by 2 bases, with 5 bases between them. The CDR3 contains 12 residues. CDR1 WSHSY and CDR2 SAAADI come from the germline V gene.